This T cell receptor beta chain was found in a study of Graves' ophthalmopathy and Graves' hyperthyroidism. Study-level findings and limits: Ophthalmopathy could be told apart from stable hyperthyroidism by a 13-signature model (about 88% sensitivity, 80% to 84% specificity). Most thyroid-expanded clonotypes exceeding 0.001 frequency were also found in blood.

CDR1 and CDR2 from the germline V gene are WNHNN and SYGVQD (reference sequence). The CDR3 spans 13 residues. Trimming took 2 bases from V and 8 from J, leaving 10 bases between them. With respect to this clonotype: Its antigen is still unknown.

TCR beta CDR3 regions were amplified from RNA transcripts. HTBI-primed RT-PCR formed the first round, and a multiplex PCR formed the second. A single record per CDR3 protein comes from TCRdb applying MiXCR to the multiplex PCR reads. The repertoire holds fewer than 70,000 distinct CDR3 sequences, with approximately 47% as singletons. CAS ≥3, NOSPECS ≥4, moderate-to-severe activity and duration under 3 months marked donors with ophthalmopathy. The receptor's source is an adult woman with Graves' ophthalmopathy. Sequencing was performed on peripheral blood. This rearrangement joins TRBV10-1 to TRBJ2-1; D is perhaps TRBD1 (6 bases). CDR3 nucleotides: TGCGCCAGCAGTGAGGGGGGCAGGGATGAGCAGTTCTTC. Its translation: CASSEGGRDEQFF.